This T cell receptor (beta chain) stems from a study of T cells in Graves' hyperthyroidism and ophthalmopathy. Findings and limits, study-wide: Clonotypes that were expanded in thyroid above 0.001 mostly appeared in blood too.

The CDR3 regions of TCR beta were amplified from RNA transcripts. A first-round RT-PCR of the TCR CDR3 used the HTBI primer set. One entry per CDR3 protein results from TCRdb running MiXCR on the multiplex PCR reads. The sample contains about 580,000 distinct CDR3 sequences, approximately 14% of which appear only once. Together with thyroid ultrasound, orbital computed tomography, serum thyroxine and TRAb, clinical symptoms were used for diagnoses. Note on this clonotype: What it binds is unknown.

From germline, CDR1 is KGHSH and CDR2 LQKENI. The V gene lost 9 bases and the J gene lost 8 bases, with 16 bases spanning the gap. The CDR3 contains 13 residues. The receptor was isolated from a woman in her 30s with Graves' hyperthyroidism that later progressed to Graves' ophthalmopathy. The chain has TRBV18 and TRBJ1-4, with D maybe TRBD1 (6 bases). Material for sequencing was blood. The DNA for the CDR3 is TGTGCCAGTCATACAGGGCTGGAGGAAAAACTGTTTTTT. As protein: CASHTGLEEKLFF.